What follows describes a single T cell receptor beta chain. The data belong to a study of preoperative IRX-2 immunotherapy in early breast cancer. Treatment indicated: preoperative locoregional IRX-2 cytokine immunotherapy. This phase Ib study tested locoregional IRX-2 cytokine immunotherapy given before surgery. CDR1 and CDR2 (germline): SGHNT, YENEEA. This CDR3 comprises 15 residues. V gave up 5 bases and J gave up 3 bases; unmatched junction bases: 8. Sequenced by immunoSEQ multiplex PCR; TCRdb stores in-frame clones only, minus some. This sample yields under 50,000 clones, of which roughly 80% are seen a single time; approximately 1.5% belongs to the top ten.

The sequences come from lymph node tissue, collected after IRX-2 immunotherapy. This sequence was found in a human donor with breast cancer. The chain has TRBV11-3 and TRBJ1-1, with 8 bases lining up with TRBD1. The CDR3, as DNA: TGTGCCAGCAGCCCCCGGCACAGGGGGGACACTGAAGCTTTCTTT. This sequence encodes CASSPRHRGDTEAFF.